The subject of this entry is one T cell receptor (beta chain). Its antigen is undetermined. This sample was included in a study of shared clonotypes between healthy human individuals. Overall study results and limits: Non-shared clonotypes had lower generation probabilities than those shared by all four donors.

Clones were sequenced by immunoSEQ multiplex PCR, and TCRdb holds only the in-frame ones, with some missing. This table has more than 2 million clones, approximately 94% appearing once. Germline V gene lookup returns CDR1 SGHRS and CDR2 YFSETQ. There are 17 residues in the CDR3. V dropped 2 bases and J dropped 0 bases, with 17 bases sitting between them. The sample was naive CD4+ T cells sorted from blood. Subset noted: CD45RA+ positively selected. The chain joins TRBV5-1 to TRBJ1-2; D perhaps matches TRBD1 (5 bases). This clonotype was obtained from a man aged 18-30 years in good health. CDR3 residues: CASSLSGAPPTNYGYTF. CDR3 nucleotides: TGCGCCAGCAGCTTATCTGGGGCCCCCCCCACTAACTATGGCTACACCTTC. Full variable domain (missing parts from reference TRBV5-1 and TRBJ1-2): KAGVTQTPRYLIKTRGQQVTLSCSPISGHRSVSWYQQTPGQGLQFLFEYFSETQRNKGNFPGRFSGRQFSNSRSEMNVSTLELGDSALYLCASSLSGAPPTNYGYTFGSGTRLTVV.